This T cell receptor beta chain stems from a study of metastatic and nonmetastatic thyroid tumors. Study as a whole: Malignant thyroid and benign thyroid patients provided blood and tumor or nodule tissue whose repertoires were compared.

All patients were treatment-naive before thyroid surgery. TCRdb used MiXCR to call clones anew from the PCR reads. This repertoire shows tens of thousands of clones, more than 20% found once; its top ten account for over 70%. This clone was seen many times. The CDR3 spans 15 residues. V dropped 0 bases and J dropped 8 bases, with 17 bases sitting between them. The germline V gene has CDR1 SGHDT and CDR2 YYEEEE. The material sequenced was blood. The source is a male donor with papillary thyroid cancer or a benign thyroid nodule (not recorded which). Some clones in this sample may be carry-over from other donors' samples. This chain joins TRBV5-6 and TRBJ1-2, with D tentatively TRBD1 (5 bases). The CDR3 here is CASSLVGASEKGYTF. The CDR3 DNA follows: TGTGCCAGCAGCTTGGTTGGGGCGAGTGAAAAAGGCTACACCTTC.